These T cell receptor beta chains were read from a single sample in a study of early T cells in non-severe SARS-CoV-2 infection. TCRdb re-analysed the 5' RACE reads in MiXCR, keeping a single row per CDR3 protein. Of approximately 80,000 distinct CDR3 sequences detected, roughly 12% appear once; the ten largest clones hold around 12%. Material: whole blood, obtained at baseline. The receptors were sampled from an adult who was a healthcare worker with PCR-confirmed SARS-CoV-2 infection or an uninfected control (not recorded which). The CDR3 runs from the conserved cysteine through the conserved F or W. The order of the fields is V gene, CDR3 protein.

V: TRBV4-2
CDR3: CASSQNQQGTTYEQYF

V: TRBV7-2
CDR3: CASSLTASPSGANVLTF

V: TRBV18
CDR3: CASSGLGVDTEAFF

V: TRBV12-5
CDR3: CASGLVDGNSGNTIYF

V: TRBV7-2
CDR3: CASSFGVTDTQYF

V: TRBV11-2
CDR3: CASSKNRGLQFEAFF

V: TRBV14
CDR3: CASSHGTGSLAEAFF

V: TRBV10-3
CDR3: CAIMTLTYEQYF

V: TRBV12-3/TRBV12-4
CDR3: CASSQNRLAEAFF

V: TRBV7-2
CDR3: CASSPRAGEAFF

V: TRBV29-1
CDR3: CSVSTGTEAFF

V: TRBV5-1
CDR3: CASSFTGVGTGELFF

V: TRBV29-1
CDR3: CSARQGSSYNEQFF

V: TRBV7-8
CDR3: CASSPDGQGFNEQFF

V: TRBV27
CDR3: CASSLIELDTQYF

V: TRBV6-2/TRBV6-3
CDR3: CATRAISSYEQYF

V: TRBV29-1
CDR3: CSVFRGAKETQYF

V: TRBV5-1
CDR3: CASSLALNTEAFF

V: TRBV27
CDR3: CASSNRQGSEQFF

V: TRBV10-3
CDR3: CAISGGVEAFF

V: TRBV7-2
CDR3: CASSLDLAVITDTQYF

V: TRBV10-2
CDR3: CASSAWTDNQPQHF

V: TRBV6-2/TRBV6-3
CDR3: CASSRVGTEAFF

V: TRBV5-1
CDR3: CASTPRTGNTGELFF

V: TRBV30
CDR3: CAWSTQTIQYF